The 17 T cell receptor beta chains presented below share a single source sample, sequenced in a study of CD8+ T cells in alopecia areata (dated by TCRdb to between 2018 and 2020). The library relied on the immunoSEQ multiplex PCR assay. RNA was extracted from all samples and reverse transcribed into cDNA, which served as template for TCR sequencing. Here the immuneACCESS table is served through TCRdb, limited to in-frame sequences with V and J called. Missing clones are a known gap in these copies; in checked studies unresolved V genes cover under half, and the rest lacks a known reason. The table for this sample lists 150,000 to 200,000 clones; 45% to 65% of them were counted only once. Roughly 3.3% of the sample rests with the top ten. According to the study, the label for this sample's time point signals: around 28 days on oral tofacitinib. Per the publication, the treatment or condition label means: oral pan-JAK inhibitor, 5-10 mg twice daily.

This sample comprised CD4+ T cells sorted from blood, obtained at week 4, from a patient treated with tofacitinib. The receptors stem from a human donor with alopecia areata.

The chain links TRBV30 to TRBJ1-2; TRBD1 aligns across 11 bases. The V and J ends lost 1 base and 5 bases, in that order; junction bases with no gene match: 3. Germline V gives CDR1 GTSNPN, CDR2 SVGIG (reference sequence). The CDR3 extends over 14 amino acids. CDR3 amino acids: CAWSAGDRGYGYTF. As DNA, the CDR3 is TGTGCCTGGAGTGCAGGGGACAGGGGGTATGGCTACACCTTC.

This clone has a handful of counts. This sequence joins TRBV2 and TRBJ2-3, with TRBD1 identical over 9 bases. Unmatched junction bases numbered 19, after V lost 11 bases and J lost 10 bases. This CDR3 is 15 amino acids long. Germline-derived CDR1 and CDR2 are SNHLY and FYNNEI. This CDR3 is CAAREGAGQGIAQYF. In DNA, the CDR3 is TGTGCCGCCAGGGAGGGCGCGGGACAGGGAATCGCGCAGTATTTT.

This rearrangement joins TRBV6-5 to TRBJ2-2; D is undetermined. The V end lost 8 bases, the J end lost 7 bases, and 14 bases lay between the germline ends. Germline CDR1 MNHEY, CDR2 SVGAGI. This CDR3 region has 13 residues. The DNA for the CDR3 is TGTGCCAGCTCCCGAAGAAAGAACGGGGAGCTGTTTTTT. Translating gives CASSRRKNGELFF.

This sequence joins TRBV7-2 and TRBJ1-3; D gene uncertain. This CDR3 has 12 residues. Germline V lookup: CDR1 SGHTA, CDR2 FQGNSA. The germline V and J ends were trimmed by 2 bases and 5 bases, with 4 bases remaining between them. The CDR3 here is CASSLFRNTIYF. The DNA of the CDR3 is TGTGCCAGCAGCTTATTTAGAAACACCATATATTTT.

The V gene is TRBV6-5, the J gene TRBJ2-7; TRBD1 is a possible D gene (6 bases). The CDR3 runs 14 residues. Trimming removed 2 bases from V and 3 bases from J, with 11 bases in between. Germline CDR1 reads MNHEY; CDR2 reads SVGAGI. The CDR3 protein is CASSYREGGYEQYF. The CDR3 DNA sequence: TGTGCCAGCAGTTACCGTGAAGGGGGCTACGAGCAGTACTTC.

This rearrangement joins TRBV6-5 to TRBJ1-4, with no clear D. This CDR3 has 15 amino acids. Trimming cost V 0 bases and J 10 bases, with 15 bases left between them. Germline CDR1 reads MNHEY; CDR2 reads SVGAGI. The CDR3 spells CASSYSITSMVKLFF. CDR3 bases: TGTGCCAGCAGTTACTCGATCACGAGCATGGTAAAACTGTTTTTT.

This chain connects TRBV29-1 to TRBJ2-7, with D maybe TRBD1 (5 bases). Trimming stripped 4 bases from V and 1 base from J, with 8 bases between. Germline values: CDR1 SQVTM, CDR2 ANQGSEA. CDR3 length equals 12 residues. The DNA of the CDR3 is TGCAGCGTTGCCAGGGAATCCTACGAGCAGTACTTC. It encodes CSVARESYEQYF.

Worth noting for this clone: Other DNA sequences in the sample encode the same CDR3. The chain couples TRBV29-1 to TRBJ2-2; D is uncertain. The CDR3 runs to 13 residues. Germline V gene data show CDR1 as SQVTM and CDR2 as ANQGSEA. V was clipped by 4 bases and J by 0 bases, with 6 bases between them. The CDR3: CSVGDTNTGELFF. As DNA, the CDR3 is TGCAGCGTTGGTGACACGAACACCGGGGAGCTGTTTTTT.

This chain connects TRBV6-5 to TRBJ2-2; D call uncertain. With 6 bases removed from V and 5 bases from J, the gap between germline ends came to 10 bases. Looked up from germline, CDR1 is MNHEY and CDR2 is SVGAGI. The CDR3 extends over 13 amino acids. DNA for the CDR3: TGTGCCAGCAGCCTCCGTCGGACCGGGGAGCTGTTTTTT. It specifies CASSLRRTGELFF.

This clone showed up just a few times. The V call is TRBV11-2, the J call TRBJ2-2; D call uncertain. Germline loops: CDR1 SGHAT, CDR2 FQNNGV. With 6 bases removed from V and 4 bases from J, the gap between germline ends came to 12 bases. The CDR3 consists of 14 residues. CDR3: CASSAVLSTGELFF. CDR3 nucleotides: TGTGCCAGCAGTGCAGTACTTAGCACCGGGGAGCTGTTTTTT.

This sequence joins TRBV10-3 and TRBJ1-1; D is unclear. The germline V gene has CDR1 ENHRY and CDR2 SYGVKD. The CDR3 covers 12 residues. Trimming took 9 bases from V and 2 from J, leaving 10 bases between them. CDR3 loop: CAISRINTEAFF. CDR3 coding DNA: TGTGCCATTTCACGGATTAACACTGAAGCTTTCTTT.

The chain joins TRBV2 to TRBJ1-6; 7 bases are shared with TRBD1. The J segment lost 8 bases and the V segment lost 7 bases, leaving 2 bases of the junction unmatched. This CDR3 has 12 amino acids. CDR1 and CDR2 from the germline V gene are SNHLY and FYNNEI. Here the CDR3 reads CASNRGDSPLHF. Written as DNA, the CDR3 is TGTGCCAGCAACAGGGGCGATTCACCCCTCCACTTT.

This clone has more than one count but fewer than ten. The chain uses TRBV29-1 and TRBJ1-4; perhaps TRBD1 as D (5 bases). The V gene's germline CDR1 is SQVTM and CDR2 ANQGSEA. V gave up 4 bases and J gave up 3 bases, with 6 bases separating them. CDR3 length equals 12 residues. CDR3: CSVVGANEKLFF. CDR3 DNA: TGCAGCGTTGTAGGGGCTAATGAAAAACTGTTTTTT.

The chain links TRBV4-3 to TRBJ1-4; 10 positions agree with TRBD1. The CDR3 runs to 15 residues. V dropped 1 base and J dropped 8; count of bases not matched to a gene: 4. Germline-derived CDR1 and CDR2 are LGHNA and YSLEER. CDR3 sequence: CASSQGGQGSEKLFF. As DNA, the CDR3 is TGCGCCAGCAGCCAAGGGGGACAGGGGAGCGAAAAACTGTTTTTT.

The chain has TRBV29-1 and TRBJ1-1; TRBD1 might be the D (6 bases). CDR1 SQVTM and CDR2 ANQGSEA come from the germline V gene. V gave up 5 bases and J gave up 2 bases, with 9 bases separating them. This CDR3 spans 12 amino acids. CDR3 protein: CSVTQGNTEAFF. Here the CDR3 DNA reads TGCAGCGTTACACAGGGTAACACTGAAGCTTTCTTT.

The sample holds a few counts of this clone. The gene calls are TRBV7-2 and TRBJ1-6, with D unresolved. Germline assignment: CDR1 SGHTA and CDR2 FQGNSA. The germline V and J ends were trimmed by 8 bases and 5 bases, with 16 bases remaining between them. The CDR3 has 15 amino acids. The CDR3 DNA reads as TGTGCCAGCTCAGGCGGGGTAGCCAATAATTCACCCCTCCACTTT. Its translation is CASSGGVANNSPLHF.

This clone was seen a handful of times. CDR3 sequence: CATSRDPTRGAGNTIYF. The DNA for the CDR3 is TGTGCCACCAGCAGAGACCCGACCCGGGGGGCTGGAAACACCATATATTTT. The V call is TRBV15, the J call TRBJ1-3; possible D gene TRBD1, 5 bases. The CDR3 has 17 residues. V dropped 0 bases and J dropped 2 bases, with 14 bases sitting between them. Germline loops: CDR1 LNHNV, CDR2 YYDKDF (reference sequence).